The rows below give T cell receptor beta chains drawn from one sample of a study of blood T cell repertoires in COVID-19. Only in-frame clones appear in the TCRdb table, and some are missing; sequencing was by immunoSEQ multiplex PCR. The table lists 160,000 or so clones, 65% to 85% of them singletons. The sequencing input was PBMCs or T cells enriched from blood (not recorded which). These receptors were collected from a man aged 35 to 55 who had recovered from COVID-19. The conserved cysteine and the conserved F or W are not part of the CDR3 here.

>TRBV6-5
AARTGQGKGTEAF
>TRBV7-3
ASSANRNNSPLH
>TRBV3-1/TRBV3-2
ASSWEGASNYGYT
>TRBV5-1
ASSLARGLEAF
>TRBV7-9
ASSLDDGQETQY
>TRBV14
ASSQELAGGQETQY
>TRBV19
ASRLQENYGYT
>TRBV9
ASGLDGNIQY
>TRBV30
AWSVGYGGGTQY
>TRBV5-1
ASSLEGQAVTEAF
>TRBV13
ASRRGSVNGYT
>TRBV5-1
ASSPENSPLH
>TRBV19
ASSKPRATEAF
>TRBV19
ASSRGASGADTQY
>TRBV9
ASSVREAPTGELF
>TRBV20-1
SASRGQYNSPLH
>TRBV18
ASSPRPSGQGSGELF
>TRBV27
ASSLGGGPTHSDTQY
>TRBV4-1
ASSQEPARIGYGYT
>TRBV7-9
ASSLGDRGTAEAF
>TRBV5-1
ASSLALIAGGEQF
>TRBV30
AWDRGLQETQY
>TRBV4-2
ASSQDGGGNQPQH
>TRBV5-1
ASSLERGDTQY
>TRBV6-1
ASSEGEPSGANVLT
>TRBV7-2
ASCRGVPETQY
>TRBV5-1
ASSAEPGPQPQH
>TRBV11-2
ASSPPSGLDQETQY
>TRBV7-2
ASSPRVLNTEAF
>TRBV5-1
ASSSLTSGSDTQY
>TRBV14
ASSIRSEETQY
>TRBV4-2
ASTSEVYNEQF
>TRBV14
ASSPIVGTELFTDGYT
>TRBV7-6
ASSLGQEIGKLF
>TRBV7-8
ASSLAIPGGETQY
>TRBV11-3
ASSLIGGGEQF
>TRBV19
ASSMRGGDTGELF